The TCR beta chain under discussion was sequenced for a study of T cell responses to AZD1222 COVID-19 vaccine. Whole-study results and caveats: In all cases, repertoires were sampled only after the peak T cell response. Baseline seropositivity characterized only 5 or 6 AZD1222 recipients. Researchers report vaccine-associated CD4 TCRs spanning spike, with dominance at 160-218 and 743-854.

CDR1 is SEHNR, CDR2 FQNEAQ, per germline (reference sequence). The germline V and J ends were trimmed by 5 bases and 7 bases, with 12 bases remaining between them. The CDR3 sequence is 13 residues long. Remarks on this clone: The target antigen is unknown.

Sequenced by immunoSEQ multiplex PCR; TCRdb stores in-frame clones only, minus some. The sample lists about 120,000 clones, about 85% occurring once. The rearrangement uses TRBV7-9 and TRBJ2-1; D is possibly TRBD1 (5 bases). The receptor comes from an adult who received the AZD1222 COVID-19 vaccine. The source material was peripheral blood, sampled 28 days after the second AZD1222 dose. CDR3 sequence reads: CASSLMGPNEQFF. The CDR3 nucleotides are TGTGCCAGCAGCCTTATGGGGCCGAATGAGCAGTTCTTC.